Listed here are 22 T cell receptor beta chains from one sample, sequenced in a study of T cell clonality in common variable immunodeficiency. Libraries were prepared by immunoSEQ multiplex PCR; TCRdb keeps only in-frame clonotypes and omits some of them. The sample presents about 37,000 clones, none singletons. The sample consisted of peripheral blood mononuclear cells. These TCRs come from a person aged 18 to 70 in good health.

This clone was seen only a few times. The observed sequence ends 3 residues before the CDR3 terminus, with the missing tail filled in from the germline J gene. V usage is TRBV20-1 and J usage is TRBJ2-3, with D maybe TRBD1 (6 bases). CDR1 DFQATT and CDR2 SNEGSKA come from the germline V gene (reference sequence). The CDR3 runs to 18 residues. The CDR3 sequence is CSASPIGGQTYSNQPQYF. The CDR3 DNA, read in part, is TGCAGTGCTAGTCCCATAGGGGGACAAACATATAGCAATCAGCCG.

This clone was seen ten or more times. The CDR3 DNA, read in part, is TGTGCCAGCAGTTCAGGGGGTAATCAGCCC. This sequence encodes CASSSGGNQP. The CDR3 in its entirety is CASSSGGNQPQHF. The V call is TRBV9, the J call TRBJ1-5; 7 bases match TRBD1. The read finishes 3 residues shy of the CDR3 end, and the germline J gene is used to complete it. Trimming cost V 5 bases and J 4 bases; bases outside gene matches: 3. Germline CDR1 is SGDLS and CDR2 is YYNGEE. The CDR3 is made up of 13 amino acids.

This clone was observed at least ten times. The read halts 3 residues ahead of the CDR3 end, with the missing end drawn from the germline J gene. This chain joins TRBV5-8 and TRBJ2-6; no definite D call. This CDR3 contains 15 residues. The germline V gene encodes CDR1 SGHTS and CDR2 YDEGEE. V lost 4 bases, J lost 3 bases, and 11 bases lay in between. The DNA read from the CDR3 is TGTGCCAGCAGCGCCAAGGGTGGTGGGGCCAACGTC. Residues: CASSAKGGGANV. The whole CDR3 protein reads CASSAKGGGANVLTF.

This clone was detected ten times or more. Read data end 3 residues before the CDR3 end; the end is taken from the germline J gene. The chain carries TRBV18 and TRBJ1-1, with D possibly being TRBD1 (6 bases). Trimming removed 2 bases at V and 3 bases at J, with 10 bases between. CDR1 is KGHSH and CDR2 is LQKENI in the germline V gene. The CDR3 totals 14 residues. Incomplete CDR3 DNA: TGTGCCAGCTCACCAGACAGGACGTACACTGAA. This translates into CASSPDRTYTE. The full CDR3 protein is CASSPDRTYTEAFF.

The table lists this clone with many counts. CDR3 DNA (partial): TGTGCCAGCAGTTTCAGACATGTTCAAGAGACC. It codes for CASSFRHVQET. The entire CDR3 reads CASSFRHVQETQYF. The chain joins TRBV12-3 or TRBV12-4 to TRBJ2-5; D is ambiguous. The read terminates 3 residues ahead of where the CDR3 ends, so the germline J gene completes it. V lost 3 bases and J 2 bases, leaving 10 bases between the germline ends. The CDR3 has 14 residues.

This clone occurred many times. Read coverage stops 3 residues before the CDR3 terminus; the germline J gene supplies the remainder. Distinct nucleotide sequences in the sample also encode this CDR3. This sequence joins TRBV9 and TRBJ2-1, with D tentatively TRBD1 (5 bases). This CDR3 region has 14 residues. CDR1 and CDR2 (germline): SGDLS, YYNGEE. Trimming left V 1 base short and J 4 bases short, with 9 bases between. The CDR3 sequence is CASSVNTGYNEQFF. The covered CDR3 bases are TGTGCCAGCAGCGTAAACACAGGATACAATGAG.

The table lists this clone with many counts. With the read ending 3 residues before the CDR3 end, the germline J gene is used to fill in that end. The chain uses TRBV2 and TRBJ1-6, with TRBD1 matching over 9 bases. The CDR3 sequence is 19 residues long. V lost 5 bases, J lost 2 bases, and 13 bases stayed unmatched. The V gene's germline CDR1 is SNHLY and CDR2 FYNNEI. The part of the CDR3 DNA that was read is TGTGCCAGCAGTAACTTAGCCTACAGGGGGCACCCCTATAATTCACCC. Translated: CASSNLAYRGHPYNSP. The whole CDR3 protein is CASSNLAYRGHPYNSPLHF.

The table lists this clone with many counts. Coverage ceases 3 residues before the CDR3 finishes, and the germline J gene fills in the end. The chain uses TRBV12-3 or TRBV12-4 and TRBJ1-4, with TRBD1 matching 8 bases. The CDR3 totals 15 residues. The CDR3 DNA, read in part, is TGTGCCAGCAGTCCTTGGATAGGACAGGGAACGGAA. It yields the protein CASSPWIGQGTE. Given in full, the CDR3 is CASSPWIGQGTELFF.

This clone occurred many times. The read finishes 3 residues shy of the CDR3 end, and the germline J gene is used to complete it. V is TRBV6-2 or TRBV6-3 and J is TRBJ2-1; no reliable D call. Germline V CDR1 and CDR2: MNHEY, SVGEGT. The CDR3 totals 14 residues. V lost 6 bases to trimming and J lost 8 bases, with 17 bases between them. Partial CDR3 DNA: TGTGCCAGCAGCCCGTCTGAGGTTCGGGATGAG. Its translation is CASSPSEVRDE. The entire CDR3 protein is CASSPSEVRDEQFF.

In this sample, this clone turned up many times. CDR3 loop: CASSLVGGDTQYF. CDR3 DNA (partial): TGTGCCAGCAGCTTAGTGGGCGGGGATACG. This chain joins TRBV7-2 and TRBJ2-3; possible D gene TRBD2, 5 bases. The read gets to within 3 residues of the CDR3 end, and the germline J gene fills in the rest. The CDR3 runs to 13 residues. Germline-derived CDR1 and CDR2 are SGHTA and FQGNSA. Trimming took off 1 base at V and 6 bases at J, with 8 bases between the two ends.

This clone was recorded at least ten times. The sequence runs out 3 residues before the end of the CDR3; the remainder is reconstructed from the germline J gene. This sequence joins TRBV29-1 and TRBJ1-1; maybe TRBD1 (5 bases). This CDR3 spans 14 amino acids. The germline V gene encodes CDR1 SQVTM and CDR2 ANQGSEA. Trimming left V 8 bases short and J 7 bases short, with 23 bases between. CDR3 region: CSPNHWGRFHEAFF. CDR3 bases read: TGCAGCCCAAACCATTGGGGCAGATTCCATGAA.

There are many counts of this clone. The read finishes 3 residues shy of the CDR3 end, and the germline J gene is used to complete it. The J gene is TRBJ2-7, the V gene TRBV20-1; D remains unclear. CDR3 length: 14 residues. Trimming took off 4 bases at V and 2 bases at J, with 15 bases between the two ends. CDR1 is DFQATT and CDR2 is SNEGSKA in the germline V gene (reference sequence). The CDR3 bases that were read are TGCAGTGCTACCACCCCACTTCTTGCCTACGAG. Translating gives CSATTPLLAYE. The whole CDR3 protein reads CSATTPLLAYEQYF.

This clone has more than one count but fewer than ten. The sequenced fragment ends 3 residues before the CDR3 boundary, so the rest is inferred from the germline J gene. The chain has TRBV11-3 and TRBJ2-5, with D perhaps matching TRBD2 (6 bases). With 3 bases removed from V and 4 bases from J, the gap between germline ends came to 9 bases. The CDR3 spans 13 residues. Germline CDR1 and CDR2: SGHNT and YENEEA. CDR3: CASSFGGTETQYF. The CDR3 bases that were read are TGTGCCAGCAGCTTCGGGGGTACAGAGACC.

The sample holds a few counts of this clone. The missing CDR3 end, 3 residues past where the read stops, is filled in from the germline J gene. The rearrangement links TRBV19 to TRBJ1-1; TRBD1 matches 9 bases. Per germline, CDR1 LNHDA and CDR2 SQIVND (reference sequence). V lost 5 bases and J lost 7; bases outside the gene matches: 5. This CDR3 comprises 13 residues. The CDR3: CASSPGQGIEAFF. The covered CDR3 bases are TGTGCCAGTAGTCCGGGACAGGGCATTGAA.

This clone was observed many times. The CDR3 is cut off 3 residues early in the read; its end comes from the germline J gene. V is TRBV4-1 and J is TRBJ2-7, with 8 bases matching TRBD1. With V trimmed by 4 bases and J by 4 bases, 12 bases remained unmatched. There are 16 residues in the CDR3. Germline CDR1 and CDR2: MGHRA and YSYEKL. CDR3 sequence: CASSLGTGGAQYEQYF. The part of the CDR3 DNA that was read is TGCGCCAGCAGCCTGGGGACAGGAGGGGCCCAATACGAG.

In the case of this clone: The CDR3 goes on 3 residues after the read ends, and that part is filled in from the germline J gene. This chain links TRBV7-2 with TRBJ2-7; 9 bases map to TRBD1. J gave up 3 bases and V 2 bases, and 2 bases lay outside the gene matches. Germline V gives CDR1 SGHTA, CDR2 FQGNSA. The CDR3 is 14 amino acids. CDR3 DNA (partial): TGTGCCAGCAGCTTATCGGGACAGGGCTACGAG. Translating gives CASSLSGQGYE. The complete CDR3 protein is CASSLSGQGYEQYF. Looking up the rest from reference TRBV7-2 and TRBJ2-7 gives the full variable domain: GAGVSQSPSNKVTEKGKDVELRCDPISGHTALYWYRQSLGQGLEFLIYFQGNSAPDKSGLPSDRFSAERTGGSVSTLTIQRTQQEDSAVYLCASSLSGQGYEQYFGPGTRLTVT.

This clone was recorded many times. The CDR3 end is not reached by the read, which stops 3 residues before it; the germline J gene fills it in. J is TRBJ1-1 and V is TRBV18, with D perhaps TRBD1 (5 bases). Trimming took off 0 bases at V and 0 bases at J, with 11 bases between the two ends. Germline V gene lookup returns CDR1 KGHSH and CDR2 LQKENI. This CDR3 comprises 16 residues. Here the CDR3 reads CASSPPGGDVNTEAFF. The CDR3 bases that were read are TGTGCCAGCTCACCACCGGGGGGAGACGTGAACACTGAA.

This clone was detected many times. The CDR3 end falls 3 residues outside the read, so it is completed with the germline J gene. This sequence joins TRBV7-8 and TRBJ1-2, with D perhaps matching TRBD1 (5 bases). Germline V CDR1 and CDR2: SGHVS, FQNEAQ. Trimming cost V 0 bases and J 4 bases, with 9 bases left between them. The CDR3 extends over 14 amino acids. CDR3 bases read: TGTGCCAGCAGCTTAGCGCAGGGTTCCTATGGC. Amino acid sequence: CASSLAQGSYG. From start to end, the CDR3 is CASSLAQGSYGYTF.

This clone appeared many times. CDR3 region: CASRLLWGGTEAFF. Incomplete CDR3 DNA: TGCGCCAGCAGGCTTCTTTGGGGGGGCACTGAA. This chain uses TRBV5-1 with TRBJ1-1; D might be TRBD1 (5 bases). The DNA ends 3 residues before the CDR3 does, and the rest of the CDR3 is filled in from the germline J gene. Trimming took 5 bases from V and 4 from J, leaving 15 bases between them. The CDR3 is made up of 14 amino acids. Germline V CDR1 and CDR2: SGHRS, YFSETQ.

This clone was picked up many times. The CDR3 end is not reached by the read, which stops 3 residues before it; the germline J gene fills it in. The chain has TRBV9 and TRBJ2-5; 7 positions match TRBD2. The CDR3 is 15 amino acids. With V trimmed by 4 bases and J by 1 base, 7 bases remained unmatched. CDR1 and CDR2 from the germline V gene are SGDLS and YYNGEE. CDR3 bases read: TGTGCCAGCAGCTCCCAGGGCGGGGGCCAAGAGACC. It is translated as CASSSQGGGQET. The full CDR3 is CASSSQGGGQETQYF.

This clone was found many times. The CDR3 is cut off 3 residues early in the read; its end comes from the germline J gene. The V gene is TRBV19, the J gene TRBJ2-7, with 9 bases aligning to TRBD1. The CDR3 is 13 residues long. With 8 bases clipped from V and 3 bases from J, the junction kept 5 bases outside the gene matches. From germline, CDR1 is LNHDA and CDR2 SQIVND (reference sequence). CDR3 residues: CASAPGQGYEQYF. CDR3 DNA (partial): TGTGCCAGTGCCCCGGGACAGGGCTACGAG.

This clone was seen repeatedly, ten times or more. The read comes to an end 3 residues before the CDR3 does, leaving the germline J gene to fill in the end. V usage is TRBV6-2 or TRBV6-3 and J usage is TRBJ2-3; 11 bases line up with TRBD1. Losses at the gene ends were 2 bases for V and 4 bases for J; bases not matched to a gene: 5. This CDR3 has 16 residues. Germline CDR1 MNHEY, CDR2 SVGEGT. CDR3 loop: CASSYPDRGQSDTQYF. The sequenced part of the CDR3 DNA is TGTGCCAGCAGTTACCCGGACAGGGGGCAGTCAGATACG.